Sequencing of this TCR beta chain was carried out in a study of early T cells in non-severe SARS-CoV-2 infection. Study-wide context: The authors sequenced bulk RNA from unsorted whole blood, leaving chains unpaired. Study outcomes and limitations: The matching step, a VDJdb search, favored anti-spike CD8 responses and missed private and CD4 specificities.

CDR3 length equals 16 residues. After removal of 1 base from V and 3 bases from J, the junction contained 5 bases not matched to a gene. CDR1 is SGHVS, CDR2 FNYEAQ, per germline. cDNA molecules, individually, were tagged with unique molecular identifiers. Using its own MiXCR run on the 5' RACE reads, TCRdb lists one record per CDR3 protein. The sample holds over 50,000 distinct CDR3 sequences; 10% to 11% are singletons and the top ten take approximately 1.7%. This clonotype was counted at least ten times. Its target is unknown. The specimen sequenced was whole blood. The V gene is TRBV7-6, the J gene TRBJ2-2; 7 bases align to TRBD2. This TCR came from an adult who was a healthcare worker with PCR-confirmed SARS-CoV-2 infection or an uninfected control (not recorded which). The CDR3 region is CASSLGRLAYTGELFF. In DNA form, the CDR3 reads TGTGCCAGCAGCTTAGGCAGACTAGCATACACCGGGGAGCTGTTTTTT.